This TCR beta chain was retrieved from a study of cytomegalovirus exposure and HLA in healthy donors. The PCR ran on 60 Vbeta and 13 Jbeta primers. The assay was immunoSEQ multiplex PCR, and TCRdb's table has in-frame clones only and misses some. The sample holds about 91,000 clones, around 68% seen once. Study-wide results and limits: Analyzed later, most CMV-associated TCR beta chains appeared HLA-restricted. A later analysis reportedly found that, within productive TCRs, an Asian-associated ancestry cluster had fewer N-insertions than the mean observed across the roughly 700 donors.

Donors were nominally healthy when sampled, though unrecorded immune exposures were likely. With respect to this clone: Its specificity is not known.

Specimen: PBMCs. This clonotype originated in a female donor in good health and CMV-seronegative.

CDR3 bases: TGTGCCAGTAGTATCTCGGGAAGGGAAAAACTGTTTTTT. This codes for CASSISGREKLFF. The V call is TRBV19, the J call TRBJ1-4; the D is unclear. Trimming left V 3 bases short and J 8 bases short, with 10 bases between. The CDR3 consists of 13 residues. Germline loops: CDR1 LNHDA, CDR2 SQIVND (reference sequence).